This entry concerns a single T cell receptor (beta chain). Its recognized antigen is unknown. The record has no base qualities; no much larger clone is one base away. These data originate in a study of cytomegalovirus exposure and HLA in healthy donors (dated by TCRdb to about 2017). Describing the broader study: In an earlier analysis of about 560 of the donors, 276 Gb of sequence data and 100 million or so unique TCR beta sequences from 150 million to 200 million T cells were reported. An early release covering over 500 HLA-typed donors comprised about 310 gigabases of sequencing data and tens of millions of unique TCR sequences. Of the roughly 410 genotyped donors, 75% to 85% were placed in the genetic ancestry cluster associated with self-reported Caucasian donors. The study was designed to test whether signatures of past pathogen exposure could be identified by cataloging public T cell receptors. The T cell repertoires of some 670 subjects were profiled by immunosequencing and related to cytomegalovirus serostatus. Besides the first cohort of around 700 subjects, a separate validation cohort made up of 120 different subjects was used. To predict cytomegalovirus infection status, the study combined high-throughput TCR immunosequencing, statistical association of individual TCRs with disease status, and machine learning. To study patterns of TCR occurrence, a later analysis re-analyzed previously published TCR beta repertoires from around 700 donors and added high-resolution HLA genotyping. Rather than drawing on any new phenotypic data, the later analysis identified candidate immune exposures from TCR beta sequences and the way those sequences occurred across donors. In an earlier analysis of a few hundred of the donors, high-throughput TCR beta sequencing was used to judge whether each TCR beta V gene segment behaved as functional or pseudogenic. Donor age, sex, ethnicity and CMV serostatus were compiled together with the repertoire data. Genome-wide SNP genotypes for about three fifths of the roughly 670 donors were used in a later genetic analysis, which treated that subset as a discovery cohort. Every repertoire in the discovery cohort had been generated on one and the same sequencing platform. HLA typing included class I and class II loci at four-digit resolution. The number of donors typed differed by locus, with 629-630 for A, B, C, DRB1 and DQB1, more than 500 for DQA1, over 600 for DPA1, and roughly 450 for DPB1. Roughly 5 DR-DQ haplotypes were handled as single units for association and clustering, since linkage in the cohort was strong. Among over 350 genotyped donors of the cohort, an average of around 240,000 unique TCR beta nucleotide sequences were sequenced per donor, roughly 20% of them non-productive.

Findings and caveats that apply to the study as a whole: In an earlier analysis of approximately 600 of the donors, most TCR beta V segments were observed in productive rearrangements about 87% or about 30% of the time, broadly matching IMGT annotations. According to a later analysis, TCR association rates differed among HLA loci, with DRB1 alleles showing the most associated TCRs and HLA-C alleles showing the fewest. Most TCR sequences were observed very rarely across donors, whereas some public TCRs were present in many individuals. Because the 87-base-pair reads could not distinguish some IMGT-functional V segments, including TRBV6-2 and TRBV6-3, those segments were excluded. The presence/absence analyses assumed that sequencing depth was roughly uniform across donors, and that assumption may not be true. A later genetic analysis reported fewer N-insertions in productive TCRs among donors in an Asian-associated ancestry cluster than the roughly 670-donor mean. In a later analysis, HLA-associated TCR beta chains were found to be more clonally expanded and to have lower generation probabilities than equally common non-associated chains. In vitro tests confirmed that a few of the cytomegalovirus-associated TCR beta chains recognize cytomegalovirus antigens. For the cohort, immune exposure information was limited to CMV serostatus. A further reported finding was that TCR beta sequences accurately predicted the HLA-A and HLA-B alleles for most subjects in the first cohort. The earlier analysis of around 600 of the donors excluded some 15 rarely observed V segments, including chromosome 9 orphons, because counts were too low. V-gene and J-gene trimming of TCR beta chains was associated with a missense DCLRE1C variant in a later genetic analysis, and the association was replicated in an independent cohort. A later analysis found that most CMV-associated TCR beta chains appeared HLA-restricted, with HLA associations seemingly driven largely by CMV exposure. This cohort had only TCR beta chains sequenced, and the lack of alpha or paired-chain data limited which features could be detected. Correlated functional status among segregating V segments might be attributable to linkage disequilibrium, but an unknown experimental factor could not be ruled out. Specific HLA alleles were associated with 15,000 to 20,000 TCR beta sequences at a false discovery rate of 0.05 in a later analysis. When HLA alleles, especially DR and DQ, strongly co-occurred, attributing TCR associations to individual alleles was difficult. A group of highly shared sequence variants was considered likely to be a technical artifact of the sequencing pipeline. The classifier was reported to diagnose cytomegalovirus status with high specificity and sensitivity in both the original cohort and the validation cohort. In a later analysis, several top co-occurrence clusters were reported to appear linked to parvovirus B19, influenza, CMV and Epstein-Barr virus. HLA typing was unavailable for some donors at each locus, so association tests used only the typed subset. The authors suggested that the approach could potentially be extended to other disease states and immunological phenotypes. In the study, some 180 TCR beta chains were listed as associated with cytomegalovirus.

CDR1 and CDR2, looked up from the germline V gene (reference sequence), are SEHNR and FQNEAQ. V was cut back by 3 bases and J by 4 bases, leaving a gap of 9 bases between them. The CDR3 starts with the cysteine, ends with the phenylalanine, and has 13 residues. Just CDR3 DNA is preserved here, 39 bases in frame from base 1. Library method: the immunoSEQ multiplex PCR assay. The multiplex PCR relied on a mix of 60 forward primers for TCR Vbeta segments and 13 reverse primers for TCR Jbeta segments. The CDR3 region of rearranged TCR beta genes was amplified from genomic DNA with a multiplex PCR assay. The Illumina HiSeq System was used to sequence the amplified TCR beta libraries as 87-base-pair reads. From the authors' description of their analysis: Across the 500 to 700 repertoires, a later analysis counted 80 million or so unique TCR beta chains, 9.5 million to 13 million of which were shared by at least two donors. Raw reads were error-corrected and collapsed into unique sequences by a nearest-neighbor algorithm in which closely related sequences were merged to remove PCR and sequencing errors. V, D and J gene segments were assigned by aligning CDR3 sequences to IMGT reference sequences. Each retained sequence needed at least a six-nucleotide match to both a V gene segment and a J gene segment. A rearrangement counted as productive if the CDR3 had no stop codons and remained in frame with V and J, and every other rearrangement counted as non-productive. Following IMGT convention, CDR3 was defined as the stretch from the second conserved V-encoded cysteine up to the conserved J-encoded phenylalanine. In an earlier analysis of roughly 610 of the donors, sequences lacking an unambiguous match to a single V gene segment were excluded. In an earlier analysis of 587 of the donors, a V segment was called functional when productive rearrangements were above 56.7%, and segregating when the standard deviation between donors exceeded 5%. A statistical classification framework was built to diagnose cytomegalovirus status from the catalog of TCR beta chain sequences. V and J gene assignment, in a later analysis, came from comparing TCR nucleotide sequences with IMGT/GENE-DB human TR gene sequences. Using the TCRdist pipeline, a later analysis assigned CDR3 sequences along with most-parsimonious VDJ recombination scenarios. In a later analysis, every TCR beta chain was defined by the combination of its CDR3 amino acid sequence and its V-gene family, and reads without a unique V-gene family were dropped. A later analysis removed 592 highly shared, low-generation-probability nucleotide sequences to deal with suspected cross-contamination and a sequencing artifact. In a later analysis, a clonal expansion index for each public chain was calculated from normalized within-repertoire ranks of inferred template counts. In a later analysis, generation probabilities were computed with a VDJ recombination model fitted to out-of-frame rearrangements, and the resulting probabilities were checked against IGoR. A later analysis scored TCR-TCR, TCR-HLA and TCR-CMV co-occurrence with hypergeometric tests, applying a repertoire-size bias correction to TCR pairs. In a later analysis, false discovery rates were estimated by permuting HLA or CMV assignments 20 times. In a later analysis, co-occurring TCRs were grouped using DBSCAN, with TCRdist sequence similarity added in when clustering inside HLA-allele-positive subsets. Repertoires with fewer than 30,000 or more than 120,000 public chains, plus five repertoires with anomalous nucleotide sharing, were excluded from co-occurrence clustering. The clones in this table, taken by TCRdb from immuneACCESS, are in-frame only. Not every clone is retained; where verified, under half of the shortfall comes from an unresolved V gene, and the cause of the rest is unknown. V, J and clone size are taken as reported in that table, and D and trimming were inferred from the DNA itself. The sample profile shows 80,000 to 100,000 clones; 55% to 65% of them were found once. The ten top clones hold over 14% of the sample.

The cohort was made up of 500 to 800 healthy bone marrow donors. At the time of sampling, all cohort members were nominally healthy, though unrecorded immune exposures were likely present. The donor tested CMV seropositive and was one of the 289 seropositive cohort members. A peripheral blood sample was provided by each donor, and peripheral blood mononuclear cells were used for TCR beta sequencing. The Qiagen DNeasy Blood Extraction Kit was used to extract genomic DNA from the blood cell samples. The source is a woman aged 40 to 50 in good health and CMV-seropositive. The chain is assembled from TRBV7-9 and TRBJ2-5; the D gene is perhaps TRBD1, from 5 matching bases. Material for sequencing was PBMCs. The bases read TGTGCCAGCAGCTTTTGGCAGGGAGAGACCCAGTACTTC. This is translated as CASSFWQGETQYF. The full variable domain, completed from the reference TRBV7-9 and TRBJ2-5 proteins outside the CDR3, reads DTGVSQNPRHKITKRGQNVTFRCDPISEHNRLYWYRQTLGQGPEFLTYFQNEAQLEKSRLLSDRFSAERPKGSFSTLEIQRTEQGDSAMYLCASSFWQGETQYFGPGTRLLVL.